The 20 T cell receptor beta chains listed next were all sequenced from one sample in a study of graft-versus-host responses after intestinal transplantation. Repertoires were generated with immunoSEQ multiplex PCR, while TCRdb's copy carries only in-frame clones and drops some. The table has about 70,000 clones, about 90% seen once. No antigen has been assigned to these receptors. The specimen was unstimulated CD8+ T cells sorted from spleen or lymph node cells, collected before intestinal transplant. These TCRs come from a human donor who received an intestinal transplant.

The chain joins TRBV13 to TRBJ1-1, with D possibly being TRBD1 (6 bases). Trimming took 2 bases from V and 8 from J, leaving 12 bases between them. CDR1 PRHDT and CDR2 FYEKMQ come from the germline V gene (reference sequence). The CDR3 runs 13 residues. The chain's CDR3 is CASSLRGTPEAFF. Here the CDR3 DNA reads TGTGCCAGCAGCTTAAGGGGGACACCCGAAGCTTTCTTT.

J is TRBJ1-2 and V is TRBV19, with 7 bases lining up with TRBD1. The ends lost 7 bases at V and 4 bases at J; junction bases unmatched: 6. The V gene's germline CDR1 is LNHDA and CDR2 SQIVND (reference sequence). The CDR3 sequence is 13 residues long. CDR3 region: CASTPGTAYGYTF. The DNA of the CDR3 is TGTGCCAGTACCCCCGGGACAGCCTATGGCTACACCTTC.

The chain employs TRBV5-4 and TRBJ2-2; no clear D gene. This CDR3 spans 14 amino acids. Germline values: CDR1 SGHNT, CDR2 YYREEE (reference sequence). Trimming shortened V by 4 bases and J by 1 base, and 8 bases separated the two germline ends. CDR3 amino acids: CASSGGENTGELFF. CDR3 coding DNA: TGTGCCAGCAGCGGCGGAGAGAACACCGGGGAGCTGTTTTTT.

The V and J genes are TRBV6-5 and TRBJ1-2; D is uncertain. Trimming took 7 bases from V and 0 from J, leaving 12 bases between them. This CDR3 has 14 amino acids. Per germline, CDR1 MNHEY and CDR2 SVGAGI. The CDR3 protein is CASTGVEANYGYTF. As DNA, the CDR3 is TGTGCCAGCACCGGGGTCGAGGCTAACTATGGCTACACCTTC.

This chain uses TRBV12-2 with TRBJ1-6. TRBV12-2 is shown as a pseudogene. This CDR3 spans 12 amino acids. CDR3 DNA: TGTGCAAGTCGCTCCTATTATTCACCCCTCCACTTT. Translated, it gives CASRSYYSPLHF.

The V call is TRBV7-9, the J call TRBJ2-1, with 11 bases aligning to TRBD2. V dropped 5 bases and J dropped 0; count of bases not matched to a gene: 12. The germline CDR1 and CDR2 sequences are SEHNR and FQNEAQ (reference sequence). The CDR3 totals 19 residues. The CDR3 bases are TGTGCCAGCAGCCACCCGACTAGCGGGGTCCTTATCTCCTACAATGAGCAGTTCTTC. The encoded protein is CASSHPTSGVLISYNEQFF.

The CDR3, as DNA: TGTGCCAGCAGCTTCCTAGCTACACACTACGAGCAGTACTTC. As protein: CASSFLATHYEQYF. The chain recombines TRBV13 with TRBJ2-7; perhaps TRBD2 as D (5 bases). The CDR3 is 14 residues long. V was clipped by 3 bases and J by 3 bases, with 12 bases between them. CDR1 is PRHDT and CDR2 is FYEKMQ in the germline V gene (reference sequence).

The chain uses TRBV5-6 and TRBJ1-1, with D uncertain. This CDR3 has 11 amino acids. V was trimmed by 2 bases and J by 7 bases, leaving 6 bases between them. Germline CDR1 SGHDT, CDR2 YYEEEE. In DNA form, the CDR3 reads TGTGCCAGCAGCTTTCAGTATGAAGCTTTCTTT. The encoded protein is CASSFQYEAFF.

The chain employs TRBV6-1 and TRBJ2-7; TRBD1 aligns across 9 bases. Germline V gene sequence: CDR1 MNHNS, CDR2 SASEGT. V lost 6 bases to trimming and J lost 2 bases; unmatched junction nucleotides: 2. There are 13 residues in the CDR3. The chain's CDR3 is CASRTGGPYEQYF. CDR3 nucleotide sequence: TGTGCCAGCAGGACAGGGGGACCCTACGAGCAGTACTTC.

This rearrangement joins TRBV9 to TRBJ1-4, with TRBD1 identical over 10 bases. The CDR3 consists of 16 residues. CDR1 SGDLS and CDR2 YYNGEE come from the germline V gene. V shed 0 bases, J shed 5 bases, and the junction held 4 bases outside the gene matches. CDR3 in DNA: TGTGCCAGCAGCGTAGATTGGGGACAGGGGAATGAAAAACTGTTTTTT. This translates into CASSVDWGQGNEKLFF.

A single count supports this clone. V usage is TRBV9 and J usage is TRBJ1-1; TRBD1 might be the D (5 bases). Germline lookup yields CDR1 SGDLS and CDR2 YYNGEE. This CDR3 is built from 14 residues. Trimming removed 0 bases from V and 5 bases from J, with 11 bases in between. CDR3 sequence: CASSVVGEGTEAFF. CDR3 bases: TGTGCCAGCAGCGTAGTAGGGGAGGGAACTGAAGCTTTCTTT.

V gene TRBV15 combines with J gene TRBJ1-3; 7 bases are a match to TRBD1. CDR1 is LNHNV and CDR2 is YYDKDF in the germline V gene (reference sequence). Germline trimming cut 2 bases from V and 2 bases from J; bases unmatched to any gene: 9. CDR3 size: 17 residues. This CDR3 is CATSRLAGGSAGNTIYF. In DNA form, the CDR3 reads TGTGCCACCAGCAGACTAGCAGGGGGGAGCGCTGGAAACACCATATATTTT.

The J gene is TRBJ1-2, the V gene TRBV19, with D possibly matching TRBD1 (5 bases). The germline V and J ends were trimmed by 3 bases and 7 bases, with 15 bases remaining between them. The CDR3 has 14 amino acids. The germline V gene has CDR1 LNHDA and CDR2 SQIVND (reference sequence). The CDR3 DNA reads as TGTGCCAGTAGTATGGGGGGTTCGCTTGCTGGCTACACCTTC. Its translation is CASSMGGSLAGYTF.

The chain uses TRBV6-1 and TRBJ2-5, with 15 bases lining up with TRBD2. CDR3 length equals 18 residues. The germline CDR1 and CDR2 sequences are MNHNS and SASEGT. The ends lost 2 bases at V and 5 bases at J; junction bases unmatched: 9. DNA for the CDR3: TGTGCCAGCAGTGAACTTGCGGGACTAGCGGGGGGTAGGGAGACCCAGTACTTC. Translating it yields CASSELAGLAGGRETQYF.

The J gene is TRBJ2-7, the V gene TRBV5-1; 8 bases map to TRBD1. The CDR3 totals 14 residues. V lost 4 bases, J lost 6 bases, and 9 bases stayed unmatched. CDR1 and CDR2 (germline): SGHRS, YFSETQ. CDR3 in amino acids: CASSTRTGIGEQYF. The CDR3 region has the DNA TGCGCCAGCAGCACGCGGACAGGGATTGGCGAGCAGTACTTC.

The rearrangement joins TRBV9 to TRBJ2-1; 7 nucleotides align to TRBD1. Germline V lookup: CDR1 SGDLS, CDR2 YYNGEE. CDR3 length equals 17 residues. V shed 4 bases and J 3 bases; nucleotides not matched to a gene: 13. The DNA for the CDR3 is TGTGCCAGCAGCCCAGGGGGTGGTACCGGTGGCTACAATGAGCAGTTCTTC. It is translated as CASSPGGGTGGYNEQFF.

Points on this clone: One junction end does not reproduce the germline sequence, and a read error may be involved. The chain couples TRBV19 to TRBJ1-2, with TRBD1 as a possible D gene (5 bases). The CDR3 covers 12 residues. Germline lookup yields CDR1 LNHDA and CDR2 SQIVND (reference sequence). The CDR3 DNA reads as TGTGCCAGTAGTATGCCGGACACAGTGACTTTCTTC. It codes for CASSMPDTVTFF.

The V call is TRBV9, the J call TRBJ1-2; perhaps TRBD1 as D (6 bases). Germline V gene lookup returns CDR1 SGDLS and CDR2 YYNGEE. This CDR3 region has 14 residues. The V gene lost 0 bases and the J gene lost 4 bases, with 10 bases spanning the gap. The CDR3 nucleotides read TGTGCCAGCAGCGTAGGGGGGCACTTCTATGGCTACACCTTC. This encodes CASSVGGHFYGYTF.

In nucleotides, the CDR3 is TGTGCCAGCAGTTTTTGGAGGGGCGGAGTTAACACTGAAGCTTTCTTT. Translating it yields CASSFWRGGVNTEAFF. The rearrangement joins TRBV27 to TRBJ1-1; TRBD1 might be the D (5 bases). Germline CDR1 reads MNHEY; CDR2 reads SMNVEV (reference sequence). The CDR3 extends over 16 amino acids. With 3 bases removed from V and 2 bases from J, the gap between germline ends came to 16 bases.

The genes are TRBV21-1 and TRBJ2-7; the DNA was not used to check the table's D call, TRBD2. TRBV21-1 is reported as a pseudogene. The CDR3 consists of 16 residues. Here the CDR3 reads CASTRPGRGGSYEQYF. DNA of the CDR3: TGTGCCAGCACCCGACCGGGGCGGGGTGGCTCCTACGAGCAGTACTTC.